This TCR beta chain was captured in a study of cytomegalovirus exposure and HLA in healthy donors. The assay was immunoSEQ multiplex PCR, and TCRdb's table has in-frame clones only and misses some. Here the sample spans about 69,000 clones, roughly 95% being singletons. It was the approximately 120-subject validation cohort, separate from the roughly 700-subject first cohort, to which the donors belonged. Trimming removed 5 bases from V and 3 bases from J; junction bases left unmatched: 6. CDR3 length: 15 amino acids. The germline gives CDR1 MDHEN, CDR2 SYDVKM. This sequence was found in a young woman in good health and CMV-seropositive. The sample comprised PBMCs. The chain couples TRBV28 to TRBJ2-1; 8 nucleotides line up with TRBD2. CDR3 DNA sequence: TGTGCCAGCAGTCAGTCTAGCGGGTACTACAATGAGCAGTTCTTC. It codes for CASSQSSGYYNEQFF.